One sample yielded the 25 T cell receptor beta chains listed below, sequenced in a study of blood T cell repertoires in COVID-19 (dated by TCRdb to about 2020). Libraries were made using the immunoSEQ multiplex PCR assay. TCRdb retrieved this table from immuneACCESS and kept in-frame rearrangements only. Not all clones are present; in checked studies, unresolved V genes account for under half, and no reason is known for the remainder. This sample is represented by under 110,000 clones; 70% to 85% of them were singletons. 11% to 15% of the sample belongs to the ten largest clones. Specimen: peripheral blood. The origin of the receptors is a woman aged 55-75 years with acute or convalescent COVID-19.

V and J are TRBV5-1 and TRBJ1-5, with TRBD1 matching 8 bases. The CDR3 has 14 residues. The germline V gene has CDR1 SGHRS and CDR2 YFSETQ. The ends lost 0 bases at V and 7 bases at J; junction bases unmatched: 3. Here the CDR3 reads CASSLETGEQPQHF. The CDR3 nucleotides read TGCGCCAGCAGCTTGGAGACAGGGGAACAGCCCCAGCATTTT.

This clone showed up just once. V usage is TRBV5-1 and J usage is TRBJ2-3; D is unresolved. The CDR3 extends over 11 amino acids. CDR1 is SGHRS, CDR2 YFSETQ, per germline. V gave up 3 bases and J gave up 6 bases, with 5 bases separating them. The CDR3 sequence: CASSSRDTQYF. Here the CDR3 DNA reads TGCGCCAGCAGCTCTCGGGATACGCAGTATTTT. Full variable domain (outside the CDR3, taken from reference TRBV5-1 and TRBJ2-3): KAGVTQTPRYLIKTRGQQVTLSCSPISGHRSVSWYQQTPGQGLQFLFEYFSETQRNKGNFPGRFSGRQFSNSRSEMNVSTLELGDSALYLCASSSRDTQYFGPGTRLTVL.

The chain links TRBV25-1 to TRBJ2-7; a weak D match, TRBD1 (6 bases). The V gene's germline CDR1 is MGHDK and CDR2 SYGVNS. The CDR3 length is 15 residues. The ends were cut back, 6 bases at V and 0 bases at J, with 15 bases in the middle. CDR3 in amino acids: CASRKGTTYSYEQYF. CDR3 coding DNA: TGTGCCAGCAGAAAAGGGACAACCTACTCCTACGAGCAGTACTTC.

This clone was detected a few times. The genes are TRBV2 and TRBJ1-1, with D tentatively TRBD1 (6 bases). Per germline, CDR1 SNHLY and CDR2 FYNNEI. The CDR3 contains 13 residues. The ends were cut back, 6 bases at V and 4 bases at J, with 12 bases in the middle. In DNA form, the CDR3 reads TGTGCCAGCAGGATACAGGGTGGCACTGAAGCTTTCTTT. Its protein is CASRIQGGTEAFF.

The chain is built from TRBV7-3 and TRBJ2-3; D unresolved. Germline lookup yields CDR1 SGHTA and CDR2 FQGTGA. The ends were cut back, 3 bases at V and 4 bases at J, with 8 bases in the middle. The CDR3 is 13 residues long. The CDR3 here is CASSLTPSDTQYF. The CDR3 DNA sequence: TGTGCCAGCAGCTTGACTCCTTCAGATACGCAGTATTTT.

This clone was seen only a few times. The chain joins TRBV7-2 to TRBJ1-2; D ambiguous. Germline-derived CDR1 and CDR2 are SGHTA and FQGNSA. The CDR3 totals 11 residues. V was pared by 6 bases and J by 4 bases, with 6 bases between. CDR3 coding DNA: TGTGCCAGCAGACAGAGCTATGGCTACACCTTC. It yields the protein CASRQSYGYTF.

As to this clone: The junction departs from germline at one end; a sequencing error may be responsible. The chain links TRBV18 to TRBJ1-3; no clear D gene. Germline loops: CDR1 KGHSH, CDR2 LQKENI. This CDR3 region has 13 residues. The CDR3: CASSPGVGDTIYF. The CDR3 nucleotides read TGTGCCAGCTCACCAGGAGTTGGAGACACCATATATTTT.

The V call is TRBV7-2, the J call TRBJ1-1; 7 bases are a match to TRBD1. The CDR3 sequence is 14 residues long. CDR1 SGHTA and CDR2 FQGNSA come from the germline V gene. V was pared by 5 bases and J by 3 bases, with 6 bases of the junction left unmatched. The CDR3 loop reads CASSADRDDTEAFF. The CDR3 DNA reads TGTGCCAGCAGCGCTGACAGGGATGACACTGAAGCTTTCTTT.

CDR3 DNA: TGCGCCAGCAGCTCGAGCGGGGGTTCAGACACCGGGGAGCTGTTTTTT. Encoded protein: CASSSSGGSDTGELFF. This sequence joins TRBV5-1 and TRBJ2-2; 8 nucleotides line up with TRBD2. Germline CDR1 SGHRS, CDR2 YFSETQ. The CDR3 has 16 amino acids. V lost 3 bases, J lost 3 bases, and 7 bases stayed unmatched.

This clone was recorded once. This chain uses TRBV9 with TRBJ1-1; 7 bases are a match to TRBD1. The junction had 6 bases not matched to a gene; V was cut back by 3 bases and J by 1 base. The germline CDR1 and CDR2 sequences are SGDLS and YYNGEE. The CDR3 runs to 15 residues. CDR3 residues: CASSAQGGPNTEAFF. CDR3 DNA: TGTGCCAGCAGCGCTCAGGGGGGCCCGAACACTGAAGCTTTCTTT.

The chain joins TRBV27 to TRBJ2-2, with a weak D call TRBD2 (6 bases). Trimming removed 8 bases from V and 0 bases from J, with 34 bases in between. Germline V gene sequence: CDR1 MNHEY, CDR2 SMNVEV (reference sequence). CDR3 length: 22 residues. Here the CDR3 reads CASDLNAPRTTVIPTNTGELFF. Written as DNA, the CDR3 is TGTGCCAGCGACTTGAACGCGCCGCGGACTACCGTAATACCGACGAACACCGGGGAGCTGTTTTTT.

The chain uses TRBV18 and TRBJ2-5; 12 bases align to TRBD2. CDR1 is KGHSH and CDR2 is LQKENI in the germline V gene. CDR3 length: 17 amino acids. J lost 2 bases, V lost 2 bases, and 6 bases had no gene match. The CDR3 nucleotides read TGTGCCAGCTCACCAGAGATTACTAGCGGGGGGCAAGAGACCCAGTACTTC. It translates to CASSPEITSGGQETQYF.

The chain combines TRBV29-1 with TRBJ2-1; D perhaps matches TRBD1 (5 bases). This CDR3 region has 13 residues. V lost 6 bases and J lost 0, with 9 bases in between. Germline V lookup: CDR1 SQVTM, CDR2 ANQGSEA. CDR3 loop: CSVGQASYNEQFF. The CDR3 nucleotides read TGCAGCGTCGGACAAGCCTCCTACAATGAGCAGTTCTTC.

The V and J genes are TRBV7-3 and TRBJ2-3; 7 bases line up with TRBD2. V shed 5 bases and J 6 bases; nucleotides not matched to a gene: 8. The CDR3 sequence is 14 residues long. Germline assignment: CDR1 SGHTA and CDR2 FQGTGA. In nucleotides, the CDR3 is TGTGCCAGCAGCCCGGGGTATAGCGGGGATACGCAGTATTTT. Translation gives CASSPGYSGDTQYF.

CDR3 loop: CASSIIQRGGEQFF. As DNA, the CDR3 is TGTGCCAGTAGTATCATCCAGCGGGGGGGCGAGCAGTTCTTC. The chain recombines TRBV19 with TRBJ2-1; 10 bases match TRBD2. Germline lookup yields CDR1 LNHDA and CDR2 SQIVND (reference sequence). The V gene end was trimmed by 3 bases and the J gene end by 10 bases; junction bases not matched to a gene: 6. The CDR3 has 14 residues.

This chain connects TRBV7-6 to TRBJ2-5; maybe TRBD1 (6 bases). Germline CDR1 and CDR2: SGHVS and FNYEAQ. CDR3 length: 15 amino acids. The V end lost 1 base, the J end lost 5 bases, and 14 bases lay between the germline ends. This CDR3 reads CASSLETGFMETQYF. CDR3 DNA sequence: TGTGCCAGCAGCTTAGAAACAGGGTTCATGGAGACCCAGTACTTC.

The rearrangement joins TRBV7-2 to TRBJ2-5; 8 bases line up with TRBD1. The junction had 8 bases not matched to a gene; V was cut back by 1 base and J by 7 bases. CDR3 length: 15 amino acids. The germline CDR1 and CDR2 sequences are SGHTA and FQGNSA. CDR3 DNA: TGTGCCAGCAGCTTAGACAGGGGGTACCAGGGGACCCAGTACTTC. Translating gives CASSLDRGYQGTQYF.

J is TRBJ1-1 and V is TRBV14, with a tentative D call TRBD1 (6 bases). Germline CDR1 and CDR2: SGHDN and FVKESK. Trimming took off 1 base at V and 3 bases at J, with 12 bases between the two ends. This CDR3 is built from 15 residues. The CDR3: CASSQVGTQDTEAFF. The CDR3 DNA is TGTGCCAGCAGCCAAGTCGGGACACAGGACACTGAAGCTTTCTTT.

This clone has a handful of counts. The chain is built from TRBV10-3 and TRBJ1-1; D possibly corresponds to TRBD1 (5 bases). Germline lookup yields CDR1 ENHRY and CDR2 SYGVKD. This CDR3 is built from 15 residues. With 0 bases removed from V and 10 bases from J, the gap between germline ends came to 18 bases. In DNA, the CDR3 is TGTGCCATCAGTGAGTCGTTGGGGCCTGTGGGGGGAGCTTTCTTT. It codes for CAISESLGPVGGAFF.

The rearrangement uses TRBV5-1 and TRBJ1-1, with D maybe TRBD1 (6 bases). The CDR3 totals 18 residues. Germline loops: CDR1 SGHRS, CDR2 YFSETQ. Trimming shortened V by 4 bases and J by 5 bases, and 27 bases separated the two germline ends. This chain's CDR3 is CASSPHTPGDNQGTEAFF. The CDR3 DNA is TGCGCCAGCAGCCCCCACACTCCCGGGGACAACCAGGGGACTGAAGCTTTCTTT.

The J gene is TRBJ2-3, the V gene TRBV15, with 13 bases lining up with TRBD2. The junction had 14 bases not matched to a gene; V was cut back by 5 bases and J by 3 bases. Germline CDR1 LNHNV, CDR2 YYDKDF (reference sequence). The CDR3 covers 19 residues. CDR3 nucleotides: TGTGCCACCAGCGGAACTAGCGGGGGGGCTGGTGGGTATACAGATACGCAGTATTTT. Translated: CATSGTSGGAGGYTDTQYF. The full variable domain, rest sourced from reference TRBV15 and TRBJ2-3, is DAMVIQNPRYQVTQFGKPVTLSCSQTLNHNVMYWYQQKSSQAPKLLFHYYDKDFNNEADTPDNFQSRRPNTSFCFLDIRSPGLGDTAMYLCATSGTSGGAGGYTDTQYFGPGTRLTVL.

A single count supports this clone. The chain employs TRBV29-1 and TRBJ2-5; TRBD1 matches 10 bases. CDR1 and CDR2 (germline): SQVTM, ANQGSEA. The CDR3 spans 12 residues. Trimming at V came to 7 bases and at J to 4 bases, leaving 3 bases not matched to a gene. The CDR3 is CSAGTGAETQYF. CDR3 DNA sequence: TGCAGCGCCGGGACAGGGGCAGAGACCCAGTACTTC.

The chain has TRBV7-8 and TRBJ1-2, with TRBD1 as a possible D gene (6 bases). The germline CDR1 and CDR2 sequences are SGHVS and FQNEAQ. V gave up 5 bases and J gave up 4 bases, with 11 bases separating them. The CDR3 covers 13 residues. The CDR3 here is CASSHDRRYGYTF. The CDR3 bases are TGTGCCAGCAGCCACGACAGGCGCTATGGCTACACCTTC. Combining the CDR3 with reference TRBV7-8 and TRBJ1-2 gives the whole variable domain GAGVSQSPRYKVAKRGQDVALRCDPISGHVSLFWYQQALGQGPEFLTYFQNEAQLDKSGLPSDRFFAERPEGSVSTLKIQRTQQEDSAVYLCASSHDRRYGYTFGSGTRLTVV.

The gene calls are TRBV5-1 and TRBJ1-2, with TRBD1 identical over 9 bases. Germline CDR1 is SGHRS and CDR2 is YFSETQ. The V gene end was trimmed by 2 bases and the J gene end by 5 bases; junction bases not matched to a gene: 7. The CDR3 sequence is 15 residues long. CDR3 DNA: TGCGCCAGCAGCTTACCGGACAGGGGCCGATATGGCTACACCTTC. Encoded protein: CASSLPDRGRYGYTF. Supplemented by reference TRBV5-1 and TRBJ1-2, the full variable domain reads KAGVTQTPRYLIKTRGQQVTLSCSPISGHRSVSWYQQTPGQGLQFLFEYFSETQRNKGNFPGRFSGRQFSNSRSEMNVSTLELGDSALYLCASSLPDRGRYGYTFGSGTRLTVV.

The table lists this clone with a count of one. The genes are TRBV9 and TRBJ2-5; TRBD2 is a possible D gene (5 bases). Trimming stripped 0 bases from V and 5 bases from J, with 17 bases between. CDR1 is SGDLS and CDR2 is YYNGEE in the germline V gene. The CDR3 sequence is 16 residues long. CDR3 coding DNA: TGTGCCAGCAGCGTAGCTACGGCGGGCCCGGGGGAGACCCAGTACTTC. This gives the protein CASSVATAGPGETQYF.